The T cell receptor beta chain described here comes from a study of cytomegalovirus exposure and HLA in healthy donors (dated by TCRdb to between 2016 and 2019). The study in broad terms: An earlier analysis of more than 550 of the donors reported about 300 Gb of sequence data and 117 million unique TCR beta sequences obtained from about 179 million T cells. To study patterns of TCR occurrence, a later analysis re-analyzed previously published TCR beta repertoires from just over 650 donors and added high-resolution HLA genotyping. Every repertoire in the discovery cohort had been generated on one and the same sequencing platform. HLA typing covered class I and class II loci at four-digit resolution. Typing coverage differed by locus: A, B, C, DRB1 and DQB1 were typed in about 620-630 donors, DQA1 in roughly 510, DPA1 in roughly 590, and DPB1 in 400 to 480. On average, around 230,000 unique TCR beta nucleotide sequences were sequenced per donor among 398 genotyped donors of the cohort, with 15% to 20% of those sequences being non-productive. Donor age, sex, ethnicity and CMV serostatus were compiled alongside the repertoire data. Of the roughly 400 genotyped donors, more than 75% were placed in the genetic ancestry cluster associated with self-reported Caucasian donors. An early release that covered around 590 HLA-typed donors contained around 330 gigabases of sequencing data and tens of millions of unique TCR sequences. Because of strong linkage in the cohort, 5 or 6 DR-DQ haplotypes were treated as single units for association and clustering. The study profiled the T cell repertoires of 500 to 800 subjects by immunosequencing and related them to cytomegalovirus serostatus. The study was designed to test whether signatures of past pathogen exposure could be identified by cataloging public T cell receptors. Rather than drawing on any new phenotypic data, the later analysis identified candidate immune exposures from TCR beta sequences and the way those sequences occurred across donors. A later genetic analysis took genome-wide SNP genotypes for about 55% of the roughly 700 donors and used that subset as a discovery cohort. An earlier analysis of around 540 of the donors applied high-throughput TCR beta sequencing to assess whether each TCR beta V gene segment acted as functional or pseudogenic. High-throughput TCR immunosequencing, statistical association of individual TCRs with disease status, and machine learning were combined to predict cytomegalovirus infection status. In addition to the first cohort of several hundred subjects, a separate validation cohort of 120 different subjects was used. Points the paper makes about the study in general: The study listed 164 TCR beta chains as associated with cytomegalovirus. The presence/absence analyses assumed that sequencing depth was roughly uniform across donors, and that assumption may not be true. Because counts were too low, about 17 rarely observed V segments, including chromosome 9 orphons, were excluded from the earlier analysis of 587 of the donors. In a later analysis, HLA-associated TCR beta chains were found to be more clonally expanded and to have lower generation probabilities than equally common non-associated chains. The classifier was reported to diagnose cytomegalovirus status with high specificity and sensitivity in both the original cohort and the validation cohort. Broadly in line with IMGT annotations, most TCR beta V segments showed up in productive rearrangements about 87% or about 30% of the time in an earlier analysis of around 600 of the donors. Most TCR sequences were seen in very few donors, while some public TCRs were found in many individuals. HLA typing was unavailable for some donors at each locus, so association tests used only the typed subset. For the cohort, immune exposure information was limited to CMV serostatus. Three of the identified cytomegalovirus-associated TCR beta chains were confirmed in vitro to be specific for cytomegalovirus antigens. Linkage disequilibrium might explain the correlated functional status among segregating V segments, but an unknown experimental factor could not be ruled out. Assigning TCR associations to individual alleles was difficult when HLA alleles, especially DR and DQ, strongly co-occurred. A further reported finding was that TCR beta sequences accurately predicted the HLA-A and HLA-B alleles for most subjects in the first cohort. In a later analysis, most CMV-associated TCR beta chains were found to appear HLA-restricted, with HLA associations seemingly driven largely by CMV exposure. At a false discovery rate of 0.05, a later analysis linked about 17,000 TCR beta sequences to specific HLA alleles. The cohort was sequenced for TCR beta chains only, and without alpha or paired-chain data the features that could be detected were limited. In a later analysis, TCR association rates were found to vary across HLA loci, with the most associated TCRs seen for DRB1 alleles and the fewest for HLA-C alleles. A cluster of highly shared sequence variants was judged likely to represent a technical artifact of the sequencing pipeline. Some IMGT-functional V segments, including TRBV6-2 and TRBV6-3, could not be told apart with the 87-base-pair reads, so those segments were excluded. A later genetic analysis associated a missense DCLRE1C variant with V-gene and J-gene trimming of TCR beta chains, and an independent cohort replicated the association. A later genetic analysis reported fewer N-insertions in productive TCRs among donors in an Asian-associated ancestry cluster than the approximately 700-donor mean. Several of the top co-occurrence clusters appeared to be linked to parvovirus B19, influenza, CMV and Epstein-Barr virus, according to a later analysis. According to the authors, the approach could potentially be generalized to other disease states and immunological phenotypes.

The cohort was made up of several hundred healthy bone marrow donors. At the time of sampling, every cohort member was nominally healthy, though immune exposures that went unrecorded were likely present. The donor tested CMV seronegative and was one of the 352 seronegative cohort members. A peripheral blood sample was collected from each donor, and TCR beta sequencing was performed on peripheral blood mononuclear cells. Genomic DNA was extracted from the blood cell samples with the Qiagen DNeasy Blood Extraction Kit. Concerning this clone itself: It has no known antigen specificity. No base quality values were provided; no much bigger clone lies one nucleotide off.

The germline V gene (reference sequence) provides CDR1 SEHNR and CDR2 FQNEAQ. Trimming accounts for 5 bases at V and 5 bases at J, while the number of junction bases matched to no gene is 11. The CDR3 contains 15 residues, cysteine and phenylalanine counted. CDR3 DNA is the only sequence kept; it has 45 bases, read in frame from the first base. Receptor libraries were prepared by the immunoSEQ multiplex PCR assay. The multiplex PCR relied on a mix of 60 forward primers for TCR Vbeta segments and 13 reverse primers for TCR Jbeta segments. A multiplex PCR assay on genomic DNA amplified the CDR3 region of rearranged TCR beta genes. On the Illumina HiSeq System, the amplified TCR beta libraries were sequenced as 87-base-pair reads. The study's processing was this. A later analysis counted approximately 74 million unique TCR beta chains across the 650 to 700 repertoires, and roughly 9.9 million of these chains were shared by at least two donors. To remove PCR and sequencing errors, raw reads were error-corrected and collapsed into unique sequences using a nearest-neighbor algorithm that merged closely related sequences. V, D and J gene segments were assigned by aligning CDR3 sequences to IMGT reference sequences. For a sequence to be retained, at least a six-nucleotide match to both a V gene segment and a J gene segment was required. A rearrangement was called productive if the CDR3 had no stop codons and remained in frame with V and J, and every other rearrangement was called non-productive. CDR3 was defined by IMGT convention, running from the second conserved V-encoded cysteine to the conserved J-encoded phenylalanine. The earlier analysis of 587 of the donors excluded sequences that lacked an unambiguous match to a single V gene segment. In an earlier analysis of around 590 of the donors, a V segment was called functional when productive rearrangements were above 56.7%, and segregating when the standard deviation between donors exceeded 5%. To diagnose cytomegalovirus status from the catalog of TCR beta chain sequences, a statistical classification framework was built. V and J gene assignment, in a later analysis, came from comparing TCR nucleotide sequences with IMGT/GENE-DB human TR gene sequences. The TCRdist pipeline was used in a later analysis to assign CDR3 sequences and most-parsimonious VDJ recombination scenarios. In a later analysis, each TCR beta chain was defined by its CDR3 amino acid sequence together with its V-gene family, and reads without a unique V-gene family were excluded. To address suspected cross-contamination and a sequencing artifact, a later analysis removed 550 to 750 highly shared, low-generation-probability nucleotide sequences. For each public chain, a later analysis derived a clonal expansion index from normalized ranks of inferred template counts within each repertoire. In a later analysis, generation probabilities were computed using a VDJ recombination model fitted to out-of-frame rearrangements, and the results were checked against IGoR. Hypergeometric tests were used in a later analysis to score TCR-TCR, TCR-HLA and TCR-CMV co-occurrence, with a repertoire-size bias correction applied to the TCR pairs. In a later analysis, false discovery rates were estimated by permuting HLA or CMV assignments 20 times. A later analysis grouped co-occurring TCRs with DBSCAN, adding TCRdist sequence similarity when clustering within HLA-allele-positive subsets. Co-occurrence clustering excluded repertoires with fewer than 30,000 or more than 120,000 public chains, plus five with anomalous nucleotide sharing. In TCRdb, the immuneACCESS table is reduced to in-frame sequences with V and J assigned. These tables do not hold every clone; where another copy was compared, an unresolved V gene accounts for under half, and the others remain unexplained. The V and J calls and clone size come from that table; D and trimming were worked out from the DNA. For this sample there are about 130,000 clones; 80% to 85% appear just once. Of the sample, 0.9% to 1.2% is held by the ten largest clones.

Sample: PBMCs. This chain is built from TRBV7-9 and TRBJ2-5; TRBD1 agrees with 7 junctional bases. The TCR sequence derives from a woman aged 30 to 39 in good health and CMV-seronegative. Here the CDR3 is given as CASSRQGGNWETQYF. The nucleotide sequence reads TGTGCCAGCAGCCGACAGGGCGGTAATTGGGAGACCCAGTACTTC.